The 17 T cell receptor beta chains below all came from one sample that was sequenced in a study of T cells in tumors after PD-1 blockade (dated by TCRdb to the late 2010s). According to the study, the label for this sample's time point signals: after anti-PD-1 therapy. Libraries came from the immunoSEQ multiplex PCR assay. TCRdb took over this immuneACCESS table, retaining in-frame rearrangements with V and J assigned. Such tables are incomplete; in checked studies, under half of the missing clones stem from an unresolved V gene, and the remainder is unexplained. This sample gives tens of thousands of clones in total; 70% to 75% of them show up just once. Around 38% of the sample is held by the ten biggest clonotypes. This specimen consisted of PBMCs, obtained after anti-PD-1 treatment. These receptors came from a human donor with basal cell carcinoma.

The chain couples TRBV5-1 to TRBJ1-6; tentatively, D is TRBD1 (6 bases). Germline loops: CDR1 SGHRS, CDR2 YFSETQ. This CDR3 comprises 14 residues. Trimming stripped 1 base from V and 9 bases from J, with 11 bases between. Here the CDR3 reads CASSLPGEGSPLHF. The CDR3 DNA reads as TGCGCCAGCAGCTTGCCAGGGGAGGGTTCACCCCTCCACTTT.

The chain recombines TRBV19 with TRBJ1-1; D is unresolved. Trimming cost V 6 bases and J 6 bases, with 8 bases left between them. The CDR3 is 11 amino acids. CDR1 LNHDA and CDR2 SQIVND come from the germline V gene (reference sequence). CDR3 nucleotides: TGTGCCAGTAGACACGAATCTGAAGCTTTCTTT. This sequence encodes CASRHESEAFF. Using reference TRBV19 and TRBJ1-1 for the parts outside the CDR3, the full variable domain is DGGITQSPKYLFRKEGQNVTLSCEQNLNHDAMYWYRQDPGQGLRLIYYSQIVNDFQKGDIAEGYSVSREKKESFPLTVTSAQKNPTAFYLCASRHESEAFFGQGTRLTVV.

V and J are TRBV12-3 or TRBV12-4 and TRBJ1-2; D is uncertain. Trimming stripped 3 bases from V and 7 bases from J, with 12 bases between. This CDR3 spans 13 amino acids. The CDR3 protein is CASSFGYTAGYTF. The CDR3 nucleotides are TGTGCCAGCAGTTTTGGGTATACTGCTGGCTACACCTTC.

This clone was picked up one time. The chain couples TRBV5-6 to TRBJ1-2; perhaps TRBD1 as D (5 bases). The CDR3 is 15 amino acids. Looked up from germline, CDR1 is SGHDT and CDR2 is YYEEEE. V lost 6 bases and J lost 0, with 15 bases in between. CDR3 loop: CASTLPAGTNYGYTF. CDR3 in DNA: TGTGCCAGCACACTCCCGGCAGGGACTAACTATGGCTACACCTTC. Variable domain in full (rest from reference TRBV5-6 and TRBJ1-2): DAGVTQSPTHLIKTRGQQVTLRCSPKSGHDTVSWYQQALGQGPQFIFQYYEEEERQRGNFPDRFSGHQFPNYSSELNVNALLLGDSALYLCASTLPAGTNYGYTFGSGTRLTVV.

The chain links TRBV12-5 to TRBJ2-1; TRBD2 matches 8 bases. Germline V gives CDR1 LGHNT, CDR2 FRNRAP. The CDR3 covers 14 residues. The ends lost 6 bases at V and 6 bases at J; junction bases unmatched: 7. Written as DNA, the CDR3 is TGTGCTAGTGGCCCGGGGGGGGCTAGCAATGAGCAGTTCTTC. Encoded protein: CASGPGGASNEQFF.

This chain connects TRBV5-1 to TRBJ2-3, with D uncertain. The CDR3 extends over 15 amino acids. V dropped 2 bases and J dropped 0 bases, with 10 bases sitting between them. Germline lookup yields CDR1 SGHRS and CDR2 YFSETQ. The DNA of the CDR3 is TGCGCCAGCAGCTTACAAGAATTTAGCACAGATACGCAGTATTTT. Its protein is CASSLQEFSTDTQYF.

This chain links TRBV25-1 with TRBJ2-3; 9 positions match TRBD2. CDR1 is MGHDK, CDR2 SYGVNS, per germline. There are 17 residues in the CDR3. V shed 1 base and J 0 bases; nucleotides not matched to a gene: 5. The CDR3 DNA reads as TGTGCCAGCAGTGAATGGGGTAGCGGGAGTAGCACAGATACGCAGTATTTT. As protein: CASSEWGSGSSTDTQYF.

The rearrangement links TRBV24-1 to TRBJ2-3; D gene ambiguous. Germline CDR1 KGHDR, CDR2 SFDVKD. The CDR3 contains 15 residues. V was shortened by 7 bases and J by 5 bases, with 18 bases between the two germline ends. As DNA, the CDR3 is TGTGCCACCAGCACTACCGACGGTCCCGGAGATACGCAGTATTTT. Amino acid sequence: CATSTTDGPGDTQYF.

V is TRBV5-1 and J is TRBJ2-1; 13 positions agree with TRBD2. Germline trimming cut 2 bases from V and 8 bases from J; bases unmatched to any gene: 10. Germline assignment: CDR1 SGHRS and CDR2 YFSETQ. The CDR3 totals 17 residues. The CDR3 nucleotides are TGCGCCAGCAGCTTACCCGAACTAGCGGGGGGGCCTGATGAGCAGTTCTTC. Amino acids: CASSLPELAGGPDEQFF.

This chain joins TRBV3-1 (or the pseudogene TRBV3-2) and TRBJ2-7, with 9 positions matching TRBD2. The DNA end is more similar to TRBJ2-1, so the J call may be wrong. This CDR3 spans 15 amino acids. CDR1 and CDR2 from the germline V gene are LGHDT and YNNKEL (reference sequence). DNA for the CDR3: TGTGCCAGCAGCCAAGTAAGCGGGAGGCCGAATGAGCAGTTCTTC. Protein: CASSQVSGRPNEQFF.

The chain is built from TRBV5-4 and TRBJ2-7, with a weak D call TRBD2 (6 bases). CDR1 and CDR2 (germline): SGHNT, YYREEE (reference sequence). V lost 3 bases and J lost 2, with 12 bases in between. This CDR3 has 14 amino acids. The CDR3 region is CASSSGLPTYEQYF. CDR3 bases: TGTGCCAGCAGCTCGGGACTGCCAACCTACGAGCAGTACTTC. The full variable domain, with the rest looked up from reference TRBV5-4 and TRBJ2-7, is ETGVTQSPTHLIKTRGQQVTLRCSSQSGHNTVSWYQQALGQGPQFIFQYYREEENGRGNFPPRFSGLQFPNYSSELNVNALELDDSALYLCASSSGLPTYEQYFGPGTRLTVT.

The chain employs TRBV28 and TRBJ1-5, with unresolved D. The CDR3 consists of 14 residues. Germline values: CDR1 MDHEN, CDR2 SYDVKM. V gave up 7 bases and J gave up 3 bases, with 13 bases separating them. In DNA form, the CDR3 reads TGTGCCAGCACAAAAGGAGGGTCCAATCAGCCCCAGCATTTT. It is translated as CASTKGGSNQPQHF.

In this sample, this clone turned up a few times. V usage is TRBV29-1 and J usage is TRBJ1-6; perhaps TRBD1 as D (6 bases). Trimming shortened V by 7 bases and J by 10 bases, and 11 bases separated the two germline ends. CDR1 and CDR2 from the germline V gene are SQVTM and ANQGSEA. The length of the CDR3 is 11 residues. CDR3 DNA sequence: TGCAGCGCTGGGGGCCCGTCACCCCTCCACTTT. It yields the protein CSAGGPSPLHF.

J is TRBJ1-3 and V is TRBV5-1, with 7 bases lining up with TRBD1. There are 16 residues in the CDR3. Trimming removed 2 bases from V and 0 bases from J; junction bases left unmatched: 5. Germline V lookup: CDR1 SGHRS, CDR2 YFSETQ. CDR3 DNA sequence: TGCGCCAGCAGCTTAGGGGGCCGAAGCTCTGGAAACACCATATATTTT. It is translated as CASSLGGRSSGNTIYF.

This chain joins TRBV25-1 and TRBJ1-1; D ambiguous. The CDR3 is 12 residues long. V dropped 2 bases and J dropped 10 bases, with 11 bases sitting between them. Germline V gene lookup returns CDR1 MGHDK and CDR2 SYGVNS. The CDR3 DNA reads as TGTGCCAGCAGTGAAACAGAGGTAACAGCTTTCTTT. This encodes CASSETEVTAFF. The whole variable domain, remainder taken from reference TRBV25-1 and TRBJ1-1, is EADIYQTPRYLVIGTGKKITLECSQTMGHDKMYWYQQDPGMELHLIHYSYGVNSTEKGDLSSESTVSRIRTEHFPLTLESARPSHTSQYLCASSETEVTAFFGQGTRLTVV.

V is TRBV5-1 and J is TRBJ2-7, with 7 bases identical to TRBD2. Germline CDR1 and CDR2: SGHRS and YFSETQ. The CDR3 consists of 14 residues. Trimming at V came to 3 bases and at J to 6 bases, leaving 9 bases not matched to a gene. For the CDR3, the DNA is TGCGCCAGCAGCTCTGCCGGGAGGTCTCCCGAGCAGTACTTC. Its translation is CASSSAGRSPEQYF.

This rearrangement joins TRBV6-5 to TRBJ2-7, with unresolved D. V lost 2 bases and J 3 bases, leaving 5 bases between the germline ends. This CDR3 has 12 amino acids. CDR1 and CDR2 (germline): MNHEY, SVGAGI. CDR3 sequence reads: CASSYDGYEQYF. CDR3 in DNA: TGTGCCAGCAGTTACGATGGCTACGAGCAGTACTTC.